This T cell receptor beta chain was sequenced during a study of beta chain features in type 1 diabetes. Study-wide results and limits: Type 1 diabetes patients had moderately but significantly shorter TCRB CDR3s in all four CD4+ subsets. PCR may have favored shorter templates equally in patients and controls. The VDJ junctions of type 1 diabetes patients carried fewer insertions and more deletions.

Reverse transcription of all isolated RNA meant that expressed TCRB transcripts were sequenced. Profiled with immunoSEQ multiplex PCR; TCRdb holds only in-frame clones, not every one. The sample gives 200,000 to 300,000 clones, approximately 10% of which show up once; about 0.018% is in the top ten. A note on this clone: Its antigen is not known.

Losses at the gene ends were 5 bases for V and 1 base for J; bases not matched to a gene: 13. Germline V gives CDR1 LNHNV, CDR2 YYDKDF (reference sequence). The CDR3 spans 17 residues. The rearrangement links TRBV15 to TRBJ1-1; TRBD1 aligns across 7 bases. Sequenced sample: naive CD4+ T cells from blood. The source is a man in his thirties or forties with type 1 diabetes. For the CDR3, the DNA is TGTGCCACCAGCCCCGGCGCAGGGGGAATAAGGAACACTGAAGCTTTCTTT. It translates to CATSPGAGGIRNTEAFF.